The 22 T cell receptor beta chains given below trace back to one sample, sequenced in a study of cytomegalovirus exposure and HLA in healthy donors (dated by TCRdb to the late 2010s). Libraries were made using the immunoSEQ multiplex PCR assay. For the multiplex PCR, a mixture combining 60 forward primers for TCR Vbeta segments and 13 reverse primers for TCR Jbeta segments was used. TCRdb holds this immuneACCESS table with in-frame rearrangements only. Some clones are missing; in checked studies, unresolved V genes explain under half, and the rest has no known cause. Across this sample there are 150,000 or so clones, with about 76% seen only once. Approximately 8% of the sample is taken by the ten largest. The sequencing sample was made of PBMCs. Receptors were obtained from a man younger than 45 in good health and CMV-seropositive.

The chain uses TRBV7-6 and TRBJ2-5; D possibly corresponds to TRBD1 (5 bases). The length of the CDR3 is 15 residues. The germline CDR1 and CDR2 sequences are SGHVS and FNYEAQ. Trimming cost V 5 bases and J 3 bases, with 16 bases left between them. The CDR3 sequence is CASSPINGAKETQYF. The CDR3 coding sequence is TGTGCCAGCAGCCCGATTAATGGGGCTAAAGAGACCCAGTACTTC.

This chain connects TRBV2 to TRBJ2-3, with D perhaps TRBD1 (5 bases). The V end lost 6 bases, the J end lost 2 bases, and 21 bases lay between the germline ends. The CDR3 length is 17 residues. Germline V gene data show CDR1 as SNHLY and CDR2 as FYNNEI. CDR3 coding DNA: TGTGCCAGCAGAGGGAATTTTGGGATGGGGCACACAGATACGCAGTATTTT. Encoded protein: CASRGNFGMGHTDTQYF.

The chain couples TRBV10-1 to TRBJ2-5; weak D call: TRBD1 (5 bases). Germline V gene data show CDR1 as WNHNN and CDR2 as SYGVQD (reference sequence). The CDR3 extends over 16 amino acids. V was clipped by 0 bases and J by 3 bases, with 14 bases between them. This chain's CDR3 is CASSESTATVEETQYF. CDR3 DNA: TGCGCCAGCAGTGAGTCGACGGCGACAGTCGAAGAGACCCAGTACTTC.

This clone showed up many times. The CDR3 is CATRTGSGNTIYF. For the CDR3, the DNA is TGTGCCACCCGGACAGGGAGCGGAAACACCATATATTTT. This chain uses TRBV6-5 with TRBJ1-3; 8 bases align to TRBD1. Trimming at V came to 10 bases and at J to 4 bases, leaving 6 bases not matched to a gene. The CDR3 loop spans 13 amino acids. The germline V gene has CDR1 MNHEY and CDR2 SVGAGI.

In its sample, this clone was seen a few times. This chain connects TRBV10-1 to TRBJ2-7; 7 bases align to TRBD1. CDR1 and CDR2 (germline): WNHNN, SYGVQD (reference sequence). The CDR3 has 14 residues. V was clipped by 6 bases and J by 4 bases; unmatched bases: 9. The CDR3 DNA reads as TGCGCCAGCAGCCGAGGTGGGACAGATTACGAGCAGTACTTC. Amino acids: CASSRGGTDYEQYF.

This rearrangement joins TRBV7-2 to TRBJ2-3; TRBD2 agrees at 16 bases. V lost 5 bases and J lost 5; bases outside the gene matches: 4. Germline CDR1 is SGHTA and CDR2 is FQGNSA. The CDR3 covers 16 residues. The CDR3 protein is CASSPGLAGGQDTQYF. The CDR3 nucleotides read TGTGCCAGCAGCCCGGGACTAGCGGGGGGGCAAGATACGCAGTATTTT. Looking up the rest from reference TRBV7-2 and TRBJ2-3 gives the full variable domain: GAGVSQSPSNKVTEKGKDVELRCDPISGHTALYWYRQSLGQGLEFLIYFQGNSAPDKSGLPSDRFSAERTGGSVSTLTIQRTQQEDSAVYLCASSPGLAGGQDTQYFGPGTRLTVL.

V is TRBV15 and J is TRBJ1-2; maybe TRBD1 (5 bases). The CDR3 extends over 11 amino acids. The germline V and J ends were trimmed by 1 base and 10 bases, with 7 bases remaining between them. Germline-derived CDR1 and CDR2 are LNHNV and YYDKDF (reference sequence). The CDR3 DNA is TGTGCCACCAGCAGAGGGGGCGCCTACACCTTC. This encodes CATSRGGAYTF.

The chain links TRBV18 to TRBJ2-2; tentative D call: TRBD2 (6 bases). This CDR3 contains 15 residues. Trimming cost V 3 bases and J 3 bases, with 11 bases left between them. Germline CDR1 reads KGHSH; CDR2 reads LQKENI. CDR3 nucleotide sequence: TGTGCCAGCTCACCGGTCGGGAGTTACACCGGGGAGCTGTTTTTT. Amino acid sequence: CASSPVGSYTGELFF.

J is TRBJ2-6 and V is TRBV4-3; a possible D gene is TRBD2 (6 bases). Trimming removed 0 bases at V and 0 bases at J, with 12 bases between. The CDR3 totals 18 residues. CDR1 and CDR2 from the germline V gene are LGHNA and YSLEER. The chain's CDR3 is CASSQEEGFLSGANVLTF. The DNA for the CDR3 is TGCGCCAGCAGCCAAGAGGAGGGATTTCTCTCTGGGGCCAACGTCCTGACTTTC.

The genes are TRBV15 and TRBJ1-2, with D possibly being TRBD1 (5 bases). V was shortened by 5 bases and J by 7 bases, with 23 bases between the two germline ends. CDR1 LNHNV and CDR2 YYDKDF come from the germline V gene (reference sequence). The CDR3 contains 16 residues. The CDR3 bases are TGTGCCACCAGCCTGGGGGGATCCGATCTGGGGGGTGGCTACACCTTC. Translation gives CATSLGGSDLGGGYTF.

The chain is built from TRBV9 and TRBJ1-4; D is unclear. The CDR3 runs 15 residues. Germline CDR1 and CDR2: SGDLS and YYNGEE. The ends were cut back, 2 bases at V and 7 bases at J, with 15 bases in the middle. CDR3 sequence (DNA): TGTGCCAGCAGCGTGGGTGACCGCATAGCTGAAAAACTGTTTTTT. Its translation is CASSVGDRIAEKLFF.

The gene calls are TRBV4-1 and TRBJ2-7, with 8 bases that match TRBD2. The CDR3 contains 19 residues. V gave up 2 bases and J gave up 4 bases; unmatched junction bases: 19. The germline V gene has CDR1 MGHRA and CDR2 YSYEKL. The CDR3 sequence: CASSQPDLNREGQGYEQYF. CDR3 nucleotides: TGCGCCAGCAGCCAACCGGACTTAAATCGGGAGGGCCAAGGTTACGAGCAGTACTTC.

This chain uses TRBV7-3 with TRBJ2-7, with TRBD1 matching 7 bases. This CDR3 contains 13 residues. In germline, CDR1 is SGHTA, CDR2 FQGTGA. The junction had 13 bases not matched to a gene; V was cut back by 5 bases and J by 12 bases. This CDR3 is CASSTQAGQEMYF. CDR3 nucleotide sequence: TGTGCCAGCAGCACCCAAGCCGGACAGGAGATGTACTTC.

As DNA, the CDR3 is TGTGCCAGCAGCCCGGGACAGGGGGCTGTTGAAGCTTTCTTT. Its protein is CASSPGQGAVEAFF. This chain joins TRBV5-4 and TRBJ1-1, with 12 positions matching TRBD1. This CDR3 region has 14 residues. Germline V CDR1 and CDR2: SGHNT, YYREEE (reference sequence). Trimming removed 4 bases from V and 7 bases from J; junction bases left unmatched: 5.

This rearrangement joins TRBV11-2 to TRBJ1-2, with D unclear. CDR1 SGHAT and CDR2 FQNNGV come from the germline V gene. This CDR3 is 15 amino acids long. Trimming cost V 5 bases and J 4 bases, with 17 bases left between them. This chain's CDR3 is CASSPATRGLYGYTF. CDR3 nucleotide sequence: TGTGCCAGCAGCCCCGCAACCCGAGGCCTCTATGGCTACACCTTC.

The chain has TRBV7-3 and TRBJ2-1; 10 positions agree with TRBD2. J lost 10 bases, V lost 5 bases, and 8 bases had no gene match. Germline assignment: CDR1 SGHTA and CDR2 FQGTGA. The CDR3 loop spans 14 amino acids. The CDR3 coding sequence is TGTGCCAGCAGCCGGACTAGCGGCTCTCGGGAGCAGTTCTTC. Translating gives CASSRTSGSREQFF.

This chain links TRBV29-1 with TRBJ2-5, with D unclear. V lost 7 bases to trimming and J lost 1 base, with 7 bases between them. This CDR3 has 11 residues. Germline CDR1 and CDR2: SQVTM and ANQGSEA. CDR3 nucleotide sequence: TGCAGCGGACGGGTCCAAGAGACCCAGTACTTC. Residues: CSGRVQETQYF.

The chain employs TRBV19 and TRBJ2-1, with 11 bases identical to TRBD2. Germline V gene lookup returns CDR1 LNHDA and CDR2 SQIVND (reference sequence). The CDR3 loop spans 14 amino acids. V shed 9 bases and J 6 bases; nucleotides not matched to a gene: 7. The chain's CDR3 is CASNSGRGVNEQFF. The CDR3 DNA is TGTGCCAGCAATAGCGGGAGGGGAGTCAATGAGCAGTTCTTC.

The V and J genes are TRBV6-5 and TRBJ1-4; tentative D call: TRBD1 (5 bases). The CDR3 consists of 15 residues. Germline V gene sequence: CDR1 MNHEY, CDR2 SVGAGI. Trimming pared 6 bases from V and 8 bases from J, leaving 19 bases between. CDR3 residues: CASSPRGVRGEKLFF. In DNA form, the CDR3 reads TGTGCCAGCAGCCCCCGGGGGGTACGGGGGGAAAAACTGTTTTTT.

The CDR3 spells CASSLAGVTYNEQFF. The CDR3 DNA is TGTGCCAGCAGCTTAGCGGGAGTGACCTACAATGAGCAGTTCTTC. V usage is TRBV7-3 and J usage is TRBJ2-1; 7 bases fit TRBD2. There are 15 residues in the CDR3. Germline CDR1 SGHTA, CDR2 FQGTGA. Trimming took 2 bases from V and 2 from J; bases not matched to a gene: 3.

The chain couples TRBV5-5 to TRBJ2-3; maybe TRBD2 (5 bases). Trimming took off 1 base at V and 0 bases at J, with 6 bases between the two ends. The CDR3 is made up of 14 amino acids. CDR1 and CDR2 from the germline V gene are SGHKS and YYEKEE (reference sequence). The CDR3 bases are TGTGCCAGCAGCTTGCCGGGGAGCACAGATACGCAGTATTTT. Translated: CASSLPGSTDTQYF.

The CDR3 spells CSVAGTSGRLDTQYF. The CDR3, as DNA: TGCAGCGTTGCTGGGACTAGCGGGAGATTAGATACGCAGTATTTT. The gene calls are TRBV29-1 and TRBJ2-3, with 14 bases aligning to TRBD2. The germline V gene encodes CDR1 SQVTM and CDR2 ANQGSEA. The J segment lost 5 bases and the V segment lost 4 bases, leaving 5 bases of the junction unmatched. The length of the CDR3 is 15 residues.